This T cell receptor beta chain was observed in a study of CD4 T cells in relation to SARS-CoV-2 and coronaviruses. The wider study: ViraFEST: roughly 10-day antigen culture of PBMCs, then TCR beta CDR3 sequencing. The negative reference was HIV-1 Nef peptide pool or peptide-free culture. Study-level findings and limits: This crossreactivity analysis covered spike protein alone, no other viral proteins.

Unexposed donor CD4+ T cells date from about 2011-2018, before the COVID-19 pandemic. The cells were cultured for 9 to 11 days before CD4+ T cells were isolated. Unexposed-donor CD4+ T cells were probed with SARS-CoV-2 S/N and four cold-coronavirus spikes, cells permitting. The CDR3 extends over 11 amino acids. V was trimmed by 6 bases and J by 2 bases, leaving 5 bases between them. With regard to this clone: Its antigen is still unknown.

Sequencing was performed with immunoSEQ multiplex PCR; in TCRdb, only in-frame clones are kept and a portion is missing. The sample consists of some 16,000 clones, 70% to 85% of them appearing once. Sequencing was performed on CD4+ T cells from PBMCs, cultured in vitro. This TCR was sampled from a human donor in good health. The rearrangement joins TRBV12-3 or TRBV12-4 to TRBJ2-7; D is undetermined. CDR3 DNA: TGTGCCAGCAGCAAGGCCTACGAGCAGTACTTC. Its translation is CASSKAYEQYF.